Listed below are T cell receptor beta chains from one sample, sequenced in a study of cytomegalovirus exposure and HLA in healthy donors. Repertoires were generated with immunoSEQ multiplex PCR, while TCRdb's copy carries only in-frame clones and drops some. Of fewer than 150,000 clones listed, roughly four fifths were seen once; the top ten hold roughly 3.1%. Sequencing was performed on PBMCs. The receptor set was obtained from a man younger than 40 in good health and CMV-seronegative. The CDR3 runs from the conserved cysteine through the conserved F or W. Fields, in order: CDR3 protein, CDR3 DNA, D gene, J gene, V gene, clone size. The D gene is left open where the match is weak. Only part of the rows carry a size: once, few, many, or a class if the clone is expanded.

CAISGDSTYEQYF	TGTGCCATCAGTGGGGACAGTACCTACGAGCAGTACTTC	TRBD1	TRBJ2-7	TRBV10-3	few
CSVEGLAGRYEQYF	TGCAGCGTTGAAGGACTAGCGGGAAGGTACGAGCAGTACTTC	TRBD2	TRBJ2-7	TRBV29-1	NA
CASSLDYNEQFF	TGCGCCAGCAGCCTAGATTACAATGAGCAGTTCTTC	NA	TRBJ2-1	TRBV5-1	NA
CASSLGEGRGPNEQFF	TGTGCCAGCAGCTTAGGGGAGGGACGCGGCCCCAATGAGCAGTTCTTC	TRBD2	TRBJ2-1	TRBV11-3	once
CASSEEVQRNIQYF	TGTGCCAGCAGTGAAGAGGTCCAGAGAAACATTCAGTACTTC	NA	TRBJ2-4	TRBV25-1	NA
CAWRYRDSPIYEQYF	TGTGCCTGGAGGTACCGGGACAGCCCGATCTACGAGCAGTACTTC	TRBD1	TRBJ2-7	TRBV30	NA
CASRGAGLLYEQYF	TGTGCCAGCAGAGGAGCGGGCCTCCTCTACGAGCAGTACTTC	NA	TRBJ2-7	TRBV28	NA
CASSITGEDEQYF	TGTGCCAGTAGTATCACGGGAGAGGACGAGCAGTACTTC	NA	TRBJ2-7	TRBV19	NA
CASSSRQGVGEKLFF	TGTGCCAGCAGTAGCCGACAGGGGGTCGGGGAAAAACTGTTTTTT	TRBD1	TRBJ1-4	TRBV5-5	few
CASSLWGQGDYEQYF	TGCGCCAGCAGCTTGTGGGGACAGGGGGACTACGAGCAGTACTTC	TRBD1	TRBJ2-7	TRBV5-1	NA
CASSQSEGYEQYF	TGTGCCAGCAGCCAATCCGAGGGTTACGAGCAGTACTTC	NA	TRBJ2-7	TRBV4-2	NA
CASTRQSNSPLHF	TGCGCCAGCACCCGACAGTCGAATTCACCCCTCCACTTT	NA	TRBJ1-6	TRBV5-1	NA
CASSTGTGAPQRYTF	TGTGCCAGCAGCACAGGGACCGGGGCTCCTCAGCGCTACACCTTC	NA	TRBJ1-2	TRBV7-9	NA
CASSYWGTSGSYEQYF	TGTGCCAGCAGTTACTGGGGGACTAGCGGGTCCTACGAGCAGTACTTC	TRBD2	TRBJ2-7	TRBV6-5	NA
CASSSPGLNGYTF	TGTGCCAGCAGCTCACCCGGACTTAATGGCTACACCTTC	NA	TRBJ1-2	TRBV7-9	NA
CASSLGTGNQPQHF	TGTGCCAGCAGCTTGGGGACAGGTAATCAGCCCCAGCATTTT	TRBD1	TRBJ1-5	TRBV5-4	NA
CASSLPRTGPSYEQYF	TGTGCCAGCAGCTTACCTCGGACAGGCCCTTCCTACGAGCAGTACTTC	TRBD1	TRBJ2-7	TRBV7-9	few
CASRPQGMNTEAFF	TGCGCCAGCAGGCCCCAGGGGATGAACACTGAAGCTTTCTTT	NA	TRBJ1-1	TRBV5-1	few
CSVEEQVGQPQHF	TGCAGCGTTGAAGAACAGGTAGGACAGCCCCAGCATTTT	NA	TRBJ1-5	TRBV29-1	NA
CASSAGRTSMNTQYF	TGTGCCAGCAGCGCTGGGCGGACTAGCATGAATACGCAGTATTTT	TRBD2	TRBJ2-3	TRBV7-2	NA
CAISISGNRREKLFF	TGTGCCATCAGTATCTCAGGGAACCGTCGTGAAAAACTGTTTTTT	NA	TRBJ1-4	TRBV10-3	NA
CSVPGQSSYNEQFF	TGCAGCGTTCCAGGGCAGAGCTCCTACAATGAGCAGTTCTTC	NA	TRBJ2-1	TRBV29-1	NA
CASSVSGQGDTQYF	TGTGCCAGCAGCGTATCGGGTCAGGGAGATACGCAGTATTTT	NA	TRBJ2-3	TRBV9	NA
CASSVDAGTGGYGYTF	TGTGCCAGCAGCGTAGATGCCGGGACAGGGGGATATGGCTACACCTTC	TRBD1	TRBJ1-2	TRBV9	NA
CAISELGGRADTGELFF	TGTGCCATCAGTGAGCTCGGCGGGAGGGCCGACACCGGGGAGCTGTTTTTT	TRBD2	TRBJ2-2	TRBV10-3	NA
CASSETGHSLWGTQYF	TGTGCCAGCAGTGAAACGGGACATTCCCTGTGGGGTACGCAGTATTTT	NA	TRBJ2-3	TRBV6-1	NA
CAWSLGDYGYTF	TGTGCCTGGTCTTTGGGAGATTATGGCTACACCTTC	NA	TRBJ1-2	TRBV30	few
CASRRQTAYEQYF	TGTGCCAGCAGGAGGCAGACCGCCTACGAGCAGTACTTC	NA	TRBJ2-7	TRBV27	NA
CASSPPDRFYGYTF	TGTGCCAGCAGTCCTCCGGACAGGTTCTATGGCTACACCTTC	TRBD1	TRBJ1-2	TRBV28	NA
CASSSLEYEQYF	TGTGCCAGCAGCTCACTAGAGTACGAGCAGTACTTC	NA	TRBJ2-7	TRBV7-9	NA
CASSLRRRGQLSKWDTEAFF	TGTGCCAGCAGCTTAAGGCGGAGGGGACAGTTAAGTAAATGGGACACTGAAGCTTTCTTT	TRBD1	TRBJ1-1	TRBV5-5	NA
CASPPGQGDHSNQPQHF	TGTGCCAGTCCGCCGGGACAGGGGGATCATAGCAATCAGCCCCAGCATTTT	TRBD1	TRBJ1-5	TRBV28	NA
CAWSPGGTSGHTIYF	TGTGCCTGGAGTCCGGGGGGGACCTCGGGCCACACCATATATTTT	NA	TRBJ1-3	TRBV30	NA
CASSSLAGNSGANVLTF	TGCGCCAGCAGCTCCCTAGCGGGGAACTCTGGGGCCAACGTCCTGACTTTC	TRBD2	TRBJ2-6	TRBV5-1	NA
CARKHWETQYF	TGTGCCAGGAAACATTGGGAGACCCAGTACTTC	NA	TRBJ2-5	TRBV30	NA
CASSLYLETQYF	TGTGCCAGCAGCTTATATTTAGAGACCCAGTACTTC	NA	TRBJ2-5	TRBV7-2	once
CSVGGGLAGFHEQFF	TGCAGCGTTGGGGGGGGACTAGCGGGTTTCCATGAGCAGTTCTTC	TRBD2	TRBJ2-1	TRBV29-1	NA
CASSRGTEAFF	TGTGCCAGCAGCAGGGGTACTGAAGCTTTCTTT	NA	TRBJ1-1	TRBV28	NA
CASSAGQSYGYTF	TGTGCCAGCAGCGCGGGACAGTCGTACGGCTACACCTTC	TRBD1	TRBJ1-2	TRBV5-6	NA
CASRRTGTGAYEQYF	TGTGCCAGCAGGAGGACCGGGACAGGGGCTTACGAGCAGTACTTC	TRBD1	TRBJ2-7	TRBV6-1	NA
CASSESQNYEQYF	TGTGCCAGCAGTGAATCCCAGAACTACGAGCAGTACTTC	NA	TRBJ2-7	TRBV2	NA
CASSQEQGQDTQYF	TGCGCCAGCAGCCAAGAGCAGGGCCAAGATACGCAGTATTTT	NA	TRBJ2-3	TRBV4-3	NA
CATTATDNTGELFF	TGTGCCACCACCGCGACAGACAACACCGGGGAGCTGTTTTTT	NA	TRBJ2-2	TRBV28	NA
CASSPNSRSYGYTF	TGTGCCAGCTCACCGAACAGCCGCTCCTATGGCTACACCTTC	NA	TRBJ1-2	TRBV18	NA
CASSRQKTGDTEAFF	TGTGCCAGCAGCCGACAAAAGACAGGGGACACTGAAGCTTTCTTT	TRBD1	TRBJ1-1	TRBV7-2	NA
CASSLRATNEKLFF	TGTGCCAGCAGCTTAAGAGCAACTAATGAAAAACTGTTTTTT	NA	TRBJ1-4	TRBV7-2	NA
CAWSGGVINEQFF	TGTGCCTGGAGTGGGGGGGTGATCAATGAGCAGTTCTTC	NA	TRBJ2-1	TRBV30	few
CASSFSALGLAETQYF	TGTGCCAGCAGCTTCAGTGCACTAGGACTAGCGGAGACCCAGTACTTC	TRBD2	TRBJ2-5	TRBV5-4	few
CASSPPVTGGTTGELFF	TGTGCCAGCTCACCACCCGTGACAGGGGGCACCACCGGGGAGCTGTTTTTT	TRBD1	TRBJ2-2	TRBV18	NA
CASSSPGQGATNEKLFF	TGTGCCAGCAGCTCGCCGGGACAGGGGGCAACTAATGAAAAACTGTTTTTT	TRBD1	TRBJ1-4	TRBV7-9	few
CATSNRDSSYNEQFF	TGTGCCACCAGTAACCGGGACAGCTCCTACAATGAGCAGTTCTTC	TRBD1	TRBJ2-1	TRBV15	NA
CAISSQGESEQYF	TGTGCCATCAGTTCACAGGGGGAAAGCGAGCAGTACTTC	TRBD1	TRBJ2-7	TRBV10-3	NA
CASSLVPLTSGGADTQYF	TGTGCCAGCAGCTTAGTTCCCCTGACTAGCGGTGGCGCAGATACGCAGTATTTT	TRBD2	TRBJ2-3	TRBV7-8	NA
CASTPRSTGSNEQYF	TGTGCCAGCACTCCCCGATCCACAGGGAGCAACGAGCAGTACTTC	NA	TRBJ2-7	TRBV2	few
CASSGGAINEQFF	TGTGCCAGCAGCGGGGGGGCCATCAATGAGCAGTTCTTC	NA	TRBJ2-1	TRBV7-3	NA